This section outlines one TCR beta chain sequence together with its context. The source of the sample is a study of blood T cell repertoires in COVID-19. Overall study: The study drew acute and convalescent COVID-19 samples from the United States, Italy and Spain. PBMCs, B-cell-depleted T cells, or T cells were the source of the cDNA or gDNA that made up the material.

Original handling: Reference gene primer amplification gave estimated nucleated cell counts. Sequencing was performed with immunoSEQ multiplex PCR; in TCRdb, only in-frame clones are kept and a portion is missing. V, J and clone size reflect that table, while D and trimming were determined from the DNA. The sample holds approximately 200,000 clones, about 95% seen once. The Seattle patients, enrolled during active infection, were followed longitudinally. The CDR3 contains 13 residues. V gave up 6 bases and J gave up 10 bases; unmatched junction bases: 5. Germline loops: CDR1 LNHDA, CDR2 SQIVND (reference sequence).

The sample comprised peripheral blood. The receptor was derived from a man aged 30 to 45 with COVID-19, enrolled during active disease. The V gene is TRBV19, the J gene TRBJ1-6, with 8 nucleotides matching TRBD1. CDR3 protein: CASRDRVGSPLHF. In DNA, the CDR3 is TGTGCCAGTAGGGACAGGGTAGGATCACCCCTCCACTTT.